Sequencing of this TCR beta chain was carried out in a study of early T cells in non-severe SARS-CoV-2 infection. About the study: Chains were not paired, and sequencing was done on bulk RNA from unsorted whole blood.

Study observations and caveats: Matches to VDJdb favored anti-spike CD8 responses and missed private and CD4 specificities.

Individual cDNA molecules were tagged with unique molecular identifiers, the study reported. MiXCR, run by TCRdb on the 5' RACE reads, gives a single entry per CDR3 protein. The repertoire consists of 75,000 to 100,000 distinct CDR3 sequences, with around 15% occurring once and the leading ten covering approximately 11%. The germline CDR1 and CDR2 sequences are LGHNA and YSLEER. This CDR3 has 15 residues. Trimming took 0 bases from V and 3 from J, leaving 10 bases between them. Comment on this clonotype: The antigen is undetermined.

Sequenced: whole blood. The TCR originated in an adult who was a healthcare worker with PCR-confirmed SARS-CoV-2 infection or an uninfected control (not recorded which). This chain joins TRBV4-3 and TRBJ2-3; the D is unclear. CDR3 DNA sequence: TGCGCCAGCAGCCAAGAAGGGTTGACGACAGATACGCAGTATTTT. This translates into CASSQEGLTTDTQYF.